Sequencing of this TCR beta chain was carried out in a study of spatial heterogeneity in lung cancer. Study-level background: Across tumor regions, counts of TCR transcripts showed a strong correlation with a T cell module score derived from matched bulk RNA-seq. On average, each unique TCR and UMI combination appeared more than ten times in raw reads. Findings and limits, study-wide: Counts of expanded intratumoral alpha and beta TCRs tracked tumor mutation counts.

Individual TCR cDNA molecules each bore their own unique molecular identifier. MiXCR was run by TCRdb on the 5' RACE reads, yielding one entry per CDR3 protein. The repertoire has approximately 6,700 distinct CDR3 sequences, 1% to 1.5% of them found once; the top ten carry approximately 9.7%. This clonotype was detected ten times or more. Antigen unknown. Noted time point: sample taken at primary tumor resection. Germline V gene lookup returns CDR1 SEHNR and CDR2 FQNEAQ (reference sequence). The V gene lost 5 bases and the J gene lost 0 bases, with 11 bases spanning the gap. The CDR3 totals 15 residues.

The chain combines TRBV7-9 with TRBJ1-3, with D perhaps TRBD1 (6 bases). The source material was lung tumor tissue, sampled at surgery. This clonotype was obtained from a male donor with early-stage non-small cell lung cancer. The CDR3, as DNA: TGTGCCAGCAGCCTTGACAGGAGCTCTGGAAACACCATATATTTT. Protein: CASSLDRSSGNTIYF. The full variable domain, completed using reference TRBV7-9 and TRBJ1-3, is DTGVSQNPRHKITKRGQNVTFRCDPISEHNRLYWYRQTLGQGPEFLTYFQNEAQLEKSRLLSDRFSAERPKGSFSTLEIQRTEQGDSAMYLCASSLDRSSGNTIYFGEGSWLTVV.